The TCR beta chain described here comes from a study of cytomegalovirus exposure and HLA in healthy donors. Study-wide results and limits: The authors reported that TCR beta sequences could predict HLA-A and HLA-B alleles. These predictions were accurate for most subjects in the first cohort. Reportedly, diagnosis of cytomegalovirus status by the classifier showed high specificity and sensitivity. A link between a missense DCLRE1C variant and TCR beta V- and J-gene trimming emerged from a later analysis.

PCR used 60 Vbeta primers and 13 Jbeta primers. The data were produced by immunoSEQ multiplex PCR, yet TCRdb's version contains in-frame clones alone and is incomplete. This sample yields approximately 190,000 clones, of which around 75% are seen a single time; roughly 6.7% belongs to the top ten. As for this clone: Antigen: not known.

The CDR3 length is 14 residues. Germline loops: CDR1 SGHVS, CDR2 FNYEAQ. Trimming stripped 3 bases from V and 7 bases from J, with 15 bases between. This chain links TRBV7-6 with TRBJ1-2, with D uncertain. The TCR originated in a middle-aged man in good health and CMV-seropositive. Sequencing input: PBMCs. The CDR3 protein is CASSFEGGPGGYTF. The CDR3 nucleotides are TGTGCCAGCAGCTTCGAGGGCGGCCCTGGTGGCTACACCTTC.